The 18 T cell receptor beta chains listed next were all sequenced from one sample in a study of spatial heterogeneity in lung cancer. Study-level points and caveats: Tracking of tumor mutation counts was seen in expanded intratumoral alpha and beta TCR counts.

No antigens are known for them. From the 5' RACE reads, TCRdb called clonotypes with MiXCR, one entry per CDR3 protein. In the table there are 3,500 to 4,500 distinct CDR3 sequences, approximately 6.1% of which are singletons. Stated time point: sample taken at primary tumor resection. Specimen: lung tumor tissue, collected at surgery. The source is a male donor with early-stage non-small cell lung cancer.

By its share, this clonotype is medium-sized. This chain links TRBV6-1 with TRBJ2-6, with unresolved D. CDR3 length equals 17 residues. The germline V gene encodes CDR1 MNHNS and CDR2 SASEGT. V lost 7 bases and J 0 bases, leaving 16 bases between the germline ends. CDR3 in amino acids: CASTRGLLPSGANVLTF. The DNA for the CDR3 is TGTGCCAGCACGAGAGGCCTTCTCCCCTCTGGGGCCAACGTCCTGACTTTC.

CDR3 sequence reads: CSVLGQGGQPQHF. The CDR3 region has the DNA TGCAGCGTTTTGGGACAGGGCGGTCAGCCCCAGCATTTT. The V call is TRBV29-1, the J call TRBJ1-5; 9 nucleotides agree with TRBD1. V was pared by 5 bases and J by 6 bases, with 5 bases of the junction left unmatched. There are 13 residues in the CDR3. Germline V gene sequence: CDR1 SQVTM, CDR2 ANQGSEA.

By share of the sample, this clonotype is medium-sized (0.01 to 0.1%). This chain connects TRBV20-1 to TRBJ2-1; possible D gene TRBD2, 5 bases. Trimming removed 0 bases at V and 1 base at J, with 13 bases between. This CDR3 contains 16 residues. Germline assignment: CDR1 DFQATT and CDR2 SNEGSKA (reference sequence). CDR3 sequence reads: CSARDGKTGSYNEQFF. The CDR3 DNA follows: TGCAGTGCTAGAGATGGGAAAACGGGATCCTACAATGAGCAGTTCTTC.

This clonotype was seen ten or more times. As DNA, the CDR3 is TGTGCCAGCAGTGTGTATCAGGGAAATGAAGCTTTCTTT. The encoded protein is CASSVYQGNEAFF. V and J are TRBV2 and TRBJ1-1; the D gene is possibly TRBD1 (5 bases). The germline V and J ends were trimmed by 4 bases and 7 bases, with 13 bases remaining between them. The CDR3 runs 13 residues. Germline CDR1 reads SNHLY; CDR2 reads FYNNEI.

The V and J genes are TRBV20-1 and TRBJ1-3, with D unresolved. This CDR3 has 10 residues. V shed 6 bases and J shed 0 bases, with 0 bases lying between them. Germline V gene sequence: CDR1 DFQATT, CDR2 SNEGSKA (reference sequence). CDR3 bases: TGCAGTGCCTCTGGAAACACCATATATTTT. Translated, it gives CSASGNTIYF.

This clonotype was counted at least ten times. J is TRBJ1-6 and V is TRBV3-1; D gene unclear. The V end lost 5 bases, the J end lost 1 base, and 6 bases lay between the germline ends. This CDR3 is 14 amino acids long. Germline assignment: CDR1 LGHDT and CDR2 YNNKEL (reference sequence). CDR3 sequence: CASSSRSYNSPLHF. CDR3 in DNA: TGTGCCAGCAGCTCTCGGTCCTATAATTCACCCCTCCACTTT.

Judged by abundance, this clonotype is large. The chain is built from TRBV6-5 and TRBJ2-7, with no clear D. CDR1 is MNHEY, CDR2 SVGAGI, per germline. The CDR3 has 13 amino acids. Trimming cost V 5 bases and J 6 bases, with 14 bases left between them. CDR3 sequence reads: CASSPRTFGEQYF. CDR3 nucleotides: TGTGCCAGCAGTCCCCGGACGTTCGGCGAGCAGTACTTC.

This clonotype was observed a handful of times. Here the CDR3 DNA reads TGCGCCAGCAGCTTTACAGAGATGAATTCACCCCTCCACTTT. It specifies CASSFTEMNSPLHF. The V call is TRBV5-1, the J call TRBJ1-6; D is unresolved. Between the trimmed V and J ends, which lost 2 bases and 7 bases, there was a span of 10 bases. Germline values: CDR1 SGHRS, CDR2 YFSETQ. This CDR3 is built from 14 residues.

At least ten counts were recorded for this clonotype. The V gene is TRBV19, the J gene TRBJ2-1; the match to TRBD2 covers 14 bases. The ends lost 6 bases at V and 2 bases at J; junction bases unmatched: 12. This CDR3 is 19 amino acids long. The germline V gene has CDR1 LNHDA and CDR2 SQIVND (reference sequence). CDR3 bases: TGTGCCAGTAGCCGCTTTGGGACTAGCGGGAGTCACACCTACAATGAGCAGTTCTTC. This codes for CASSRFGTSGSHTYNEQFF. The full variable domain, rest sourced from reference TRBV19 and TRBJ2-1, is DGGITQSPKYLFRKEGQNVTLSCEQNLNHDAMYWYRQDPGQGLRLIYYSQIVNDFQKGDIAEGYSVSREKKESFPLTVTSAQKNPTAFYLCASSRFGTSGSHTYNEQFFGPGTRLTVL.

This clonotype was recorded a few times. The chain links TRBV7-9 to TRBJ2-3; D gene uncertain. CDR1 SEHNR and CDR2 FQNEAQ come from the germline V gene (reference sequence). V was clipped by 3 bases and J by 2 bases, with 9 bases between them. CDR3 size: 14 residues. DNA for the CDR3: TGTGCCAGCAGCTTCTCGGGCCTCACAGATACGCAGTATTTT. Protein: CASSFSGLTDTQYF. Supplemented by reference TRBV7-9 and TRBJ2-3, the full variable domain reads DTGVSQNPRHKITKRGQNVTFRCDPISEHNRLYWYRQTLGQGPEFLTYFQNEAQLEKSRLLSDRFSAERPKGSFSTLEIQRTEQGDSAMYLCASSFSGLTDTQYFGPGTRLTVL.

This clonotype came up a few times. CDR3: CASSLGAMNEQFF. In nucleotides, the CDR3 is TGTGCCAGCAGCTTAGGGGCGATGAATGAGCAGTTCTTC. V is TRBV7-9 and J is TRBJ2-1, with D unclear. Trimming left V 1 base short and J 7 bases short, with 8 bases between. Germline CDR1 SEHNR, CDR2 FQNEAQ (reference sequence). CDR3 length: 13 residues.

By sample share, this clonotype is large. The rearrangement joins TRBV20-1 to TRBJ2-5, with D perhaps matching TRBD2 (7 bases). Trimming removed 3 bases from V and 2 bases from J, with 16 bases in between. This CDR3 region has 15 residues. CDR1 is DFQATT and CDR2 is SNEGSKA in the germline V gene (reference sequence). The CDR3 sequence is CSARTRAGAQETQYF. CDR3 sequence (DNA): TGCAGTGCTAGGACTAGGGCGGGGGCGCAAGAGACCCAGTACTTC.

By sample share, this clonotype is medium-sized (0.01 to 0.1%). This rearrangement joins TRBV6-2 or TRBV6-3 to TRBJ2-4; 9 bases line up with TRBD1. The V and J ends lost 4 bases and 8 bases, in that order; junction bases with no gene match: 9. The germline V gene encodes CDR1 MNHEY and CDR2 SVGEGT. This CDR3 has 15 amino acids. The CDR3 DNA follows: TGTGCCAGCAGTTCCCCGAGGGACAGGGAAGACATTCAGTACTTC. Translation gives CASSSPRDREDIQYF.

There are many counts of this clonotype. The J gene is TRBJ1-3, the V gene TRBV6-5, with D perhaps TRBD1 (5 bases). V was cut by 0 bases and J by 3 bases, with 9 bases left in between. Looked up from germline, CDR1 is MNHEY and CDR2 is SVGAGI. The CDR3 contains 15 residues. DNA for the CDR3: TGTGCCAGCAGTTACTCTCAGGGTCTTGGAAACACCATATATTTT. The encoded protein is CASSYSQGLGNTIYF.

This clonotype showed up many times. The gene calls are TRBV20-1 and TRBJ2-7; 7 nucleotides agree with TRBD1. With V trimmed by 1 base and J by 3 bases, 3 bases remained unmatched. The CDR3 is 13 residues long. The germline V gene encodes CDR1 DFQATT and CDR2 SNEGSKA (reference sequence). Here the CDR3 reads CSARGDRDYEQYF. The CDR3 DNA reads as TGCAGTGCTAGAGGGGACAGAGACTACGAGCAGTACTTC.

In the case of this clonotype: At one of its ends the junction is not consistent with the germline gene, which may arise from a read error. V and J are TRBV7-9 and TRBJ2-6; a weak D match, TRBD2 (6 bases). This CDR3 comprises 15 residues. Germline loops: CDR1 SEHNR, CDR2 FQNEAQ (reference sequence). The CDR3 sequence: CASSLGGTGTNVLTF. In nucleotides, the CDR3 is TGTGCCAGCAGCCTCGGGGGAACTGGGACCAACGTCCTGACTTTC.

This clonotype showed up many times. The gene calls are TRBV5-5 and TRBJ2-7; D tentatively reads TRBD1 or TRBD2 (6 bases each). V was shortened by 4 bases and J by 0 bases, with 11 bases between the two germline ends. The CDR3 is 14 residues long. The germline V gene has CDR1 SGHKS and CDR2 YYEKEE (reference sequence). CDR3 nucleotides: TGTGCCAGCAGCGAGGGGGGCGCCTCCTACGAGCAGTACTTC. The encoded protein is CASSEGGASYEQYF.

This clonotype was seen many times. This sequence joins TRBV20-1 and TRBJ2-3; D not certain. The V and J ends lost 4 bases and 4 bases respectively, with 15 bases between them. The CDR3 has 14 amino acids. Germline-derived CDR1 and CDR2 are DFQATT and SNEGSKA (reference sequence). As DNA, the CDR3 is TGCAGTGCTATAGGTTGGTTGGCCGCAGATACGCAGTATTTT. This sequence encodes CSAIGWLAADTQYF.